This T cell receptor beta chain was identified during a study of blood T cell repertoires in COVID-19. In the original processing: Amplification from reference gene primers served as the basis for estimated nucleated cell counts. The method was immunoSEQ multiplex PCR; TCRdb's version includes in-frame clones alone and lacks a portion of them. V, J and clone size are taken as reported in that table, and D and trimming were inferred from the DNA itself. The repertoire consists of 250,000 to 350,000 clones, with 65% to 90% occurring once and the leading ten covering around 13%. This CDR3 has 14 residues. CDR1 MNHNS and CDR2 SASEGT come from the germline V gene. V dropped 2 bases and J dropped 3 bases, with 8 bases sitting between them. Enrolment of Seattle patients took place during active infection, and they were followed longitudinally.

The chain has TRBV6-1 and TRBJ1-3, with D perhaps matching TRBD1 (5 bases). Sample: peripheral blood. The receptor was derived from a woman aged 70 to 79 with COVID-19, enrolled during active disease. CDR3 amino acids: CASSEIRVGNTIYF. In DNA, the CDR3 is TGTGCCAGCAGTGAAATCAGGGTTGGAAACACCATATATTTT.